These T cell receptor beta chains were read from a single sample in a study of OX40 agonist ivuxolimab in advanced cancers. TCRdb keeps only in-frame clones here, not all; method: immunoSEQ multiplex PCR. Found here are tens of thousands of clones, around 84% of them singletons; the top ten hold 5.5% to 7%. Specimen: CD4+ or CD8+ T cells sorted from blood, collected in a trial of the OX40 agonist ivuxolimab. The receptors stem from an adult with an advanced solid tumor such as melanoma, head and neck, liver or kidney cancer. The CDR3 runs from the conserved cysteine through the conserved F or W. Each record gives: J gene, V gene, D gene, clone size, CDR3 protein, CDR3 DNA. The D gene is left open where the match is weak. Clone size is shown for a subset of rows, as once, few, many or a class of expanded clone.

>TRBJ1-2|TRBV27|-|once
CASSLRAGLGYTF
TGTGCCAGCAGTTTAAGGGCAGGGTTGGGCTACACCTTC
>TRBJ1-2|TRBV10-1|TRBD1|-
CASSAGQDYGYTF
TGCGCCAGCAGTGCGGGACAGGACTATGGCTACACCTTC
>TRBJ2-7|TRBV2|TRBD1|once
CASSGQGVLEYEQYF
TGTGCCAGCAGTGGACAGGGTGTTTTGGAGTACGAGCAGTACTTC
>TRBJ2-7|TRBV5-6|-|-
CASSLGGSWYEQYF
TGTGCCAGCAGCTTGGGGGGATCCTGGTACGAGCAGTACTTC
>TRBJ1-2|TRBV7-8|TRBD1|-
CASSLTGGGYGYTF
TGTGCCAGCAGCTTGACAGGGGGCGGCTATGGCTACACCTTC
>TRBJ2-7|TRBV7-9|-|few
CASSLALSGAEQYF
TGTGCCAGCAGCTTAGCGCTATCAGGGGCCGAGCAGTACTTC
>TRBJ2-7|TRBV27|TRBD2|-
CASSRGLAYEQYF
TGTGCCAGCAGTAGGGGACTAGCGTACGAGCAGTACTTC
>TRBJ2-1|TRBV9|TRBD2|-
CASAREGRSYNEQFF
TGTGCCAGCGCCCGGGAGGGAAGGTCCTACAATGAGCAGTTCTTC
>TRBJ2-7|TRBV19|TRBD2|once
CASRLAGGWYEQYF
TGTGCCAGTAGACTAGCGGGAGGTTGGTACGAGCAGTACTTC
>TRBJ1-6|TRBV6-1|-|-
CASSGRSYNSPLHF
TGTGCCAGCAGTGGTCGATCATATAATTCACCCCTCCACTTT
>TRBJ2-4|TRBV6-6|TRBD2|-
CATRQRGAYYTQYF
TGTGCCACCCGCCAGCGGGGGGCCTATTACACACAGTACTTC
>TRBJ2-3|TRBV14|TRBD1|-
CASSRDRGPDTQYF
TGTGCCAGCAGCAGGGACAGGGGACCAGATACGCAGTATTTT
>TRBJ2-7|TRBV29-1|TRBD1|once
CSVLRRTGGSEQYF
TGCAGCGTTTTAAGAAGGACAGGGGGCTCCGAGCAGTACTTC
>TRBJ2-2|TRBV9|TRBD2|-
CASSVDRLAGGLDTGELFF
TGTGCCAGCAGCGTAGATAGACTAGCGGGAGGGTTAGACACCGGGGAGCTGTTTTTT
>TRBJ2-1|TRBV5-4|-|-
CASSPDSSYNEQFF
TGTGCCAGCAGCCCGGACTCGTCCTACAATGAGCAGTTCTTC
>TRBJ1-5|TRBV7-8|TRBD1|-
CASSLAGTGASNQPQHF
TGTGCCAGCAGCTTGGCCGGGACAGGGGCGAGCAATCAGCCCCAGCATTTT
>TRBJ2-1|TRBV7-8|TRBD2|few
CASSPGLVQSHEQFF
TGTGCCAGCAGCCCGGGACTAGTACAGTCCCATGAGCAGTTCTTC
>TRBJ2-3|TRBV19|TRBD2|-
CASSIQLAGVTDTQYF
TGTGCCAGTAGCATTCAACTAGCGGGAGTCACAGATACGCAGTATTTT
>TRBJ1-1|TRBV27|TRBD1|-
CASSFGTGTAAFF
TGTGCCAGCAGTTTTGGGACAGGGACGGCGGCTTTCTTT
>TRBJ2-1|TRBV30|-|once
CAWSSLRDTFYNEQFF
TGTGCCTGGAGTTCTCTCCGGGACACTTTTTACAATGAGCAGTTCTTC